Given below is one T cell receptor (beta chain) in context. This CDR3 is built from 15 residues. Germline V gene lookup returns CDR1 MGHRA and CDR2 YSYEKL. V was clipped by 4 bases and J by 1 base; unmatched bases: 5. These data are taken from a study of blood T cell repertoires in COVID-19. About the study: Nucleic acid was either cDNA or gDNA, and it came from T cells, B-cell-depleted T cells, or PBMCs.

Clones were read by immunoSEQ multiplex PCR, and TCRdb kept only the in-frame ones, dropping some. This repertoire shows nearly 80,000 clones, approximately 78% found once; its top ten account for about 35%. The chain has TRBV4-1 and TRBJ2-5; 8 bases are a match to TRBD1. Sequenced material: peripheral blood. The receptor's source is a woman in her seventies with acute or convalescent COVID-19. The CDR3: CASSLGQVPQETQYF. The CDR3 bases are TGCGCCAGCAGCCTGGGACAGGTTCCCCAAGAGACCCAGTACTTC.